This TCR beta chain originates from a study of patients and donors after allogeneic stem cell transplantation. The CDR3 is 13 amino acids. In germline, CDR1 is SNHLY, CDR2 FYNNEI. V lost 7 bases, J lost 0 bases, and 2 bases stayed unmatched. TCRdb called the RT-PCR reads again in MiXCR, with one record for every CDR3 protein. The sample has 900,000 to 1,000,000 distinct CDR3 sequences, approximately 19% seen once. The table lists this clonotype with a few counts. Sequenced sample: blood, either unsorted or a sorted T cell fraction (not recorded which). This receptor was obtained from a human donor who was either an allogeneic HSCT recipient or a stem cell or donor lymphocyte infusion donor (not recorded which). It is not recorded whose cells these are; they may come from a transplant donor. The rearrangement joins TRBV2 to TRBJ2-7; the match to TRBD2 covers 8 bases. The CDR3 region has the DNA TGTGCCAGCAATAGCGGGAACTCCTACGAGCAGTACTTC. It specifies CASNSGNSYEQYF.